The 13 T cell receptor beta chains listed next were all sequenced from one sample in a study of T-cell reconstitution after alpha-beta-depleted transplantation in children. Researchers prepared the TCRbeta library using unique molecular identifiers, the study reports. TCRdb recomputed calls from the PCR reads with MiXCR, one row per CDR3 protein. The repertoire consists of some 830,000 distinct CDR3 sequences, with about 16% occurring once and the leading ten covering roughly 5%. The starting material was PBMCs, mostly from graft donor cells, obtained 360 days after TCRalphabeta/CD19-depleted stem cell transplant. The receptor set was obtained from a male patient younger than 18 who had a stem cell transplant for acute lymphoblastic leukemia, so the T cells may come from the graft donor.

This clonotype was recorded at least ten times. The chain joins TRBV12-3 or TRBV12-4 to TRBJ1-3, with D possibly being TRBD1 (5 bases). The germline V and J ends were trimmed by 6 bases and 2 bases, with 11 bases remaining between them. CDR3 length: 14 amino acids. The CDR3 DNA is TGTGCCAGCAGCTTCGGGGGGGCTGGAAACACCATATATTTT. Translated, it gives CASSFGGAGNTIYF.

Many counts were recorded for this clonotype. This sequence joins TRBV27 and TRBJ2-2, with TRBD1 matching over 8 bases. Trimming took 0 bases from V and 6 from J; bases not matched to a gene: 6. CDR3 size: 16 residues. Germline V gene lookup returns CDR1 MNHEY and CDR2 SMNVEV (reference sequence). CDR3 loop: CASSLSRTGFAGELFF. CDR3 DNA sequence: TGTGCCAGCAGTTTATCCCGGACAGGGTTCGCCGGGGAGCTGTTTTTT.

The V gene is TRBV29-1, the J gene TRBJ2-1, with TRBD1 matching over 7 bases. J was trimmed by 0 bases and V by 3 bases; bases with no gene match: 17. The CDR3 is 19 amino acids. The germline V gene encodes CDR1 SQVTM and CDR2 ANQGSEA. This CDR3 is CSVEAGGFTPLISYNEQFF. In DNA, the CDR3 is TGCAGCGTTGAGGCAGGGGGTTTCACCCCCTTAATCTCCTACAATGAGCAGTTCTTC.

The sample holds a few counts of this clonotype. The gene calls are TRBV25-1 and TRBJ2-2; D possibly uses TRBD1 or TRBD2 (5 bases each). Germline CDR1 is MGHDK and CDR2 is SYGVNS. There are 15 residues in the CDR3. V was shortened by 4 bases and J by 1 base, with 10 bases between the two germline ends. The CDR3 reads CASSVAGRNTGELFF. CDR3 sequence (DNA): TGTGCCAGCAGTGTGGCAGGGAGGAACACCGGGGAGCTGTTTTTT.

The rearrangement joins TRBV11-2 to TRBJ1-2; possibly TRBD1 for D (5 bases). The germline V gene has CDR1 SGHAT and CDR2 FQNNGV. The length of the CDR3 is 16 residues. The V and J ends lost 0 bases and 3 bases respectively, with 14 bases between them. The chain's CDR3 is CASSLDDLGAHYGYTF. In nucleotides, the CDR3 is TGTGCCAGCAGCTTAGACGACCTCGGGGCCCACTATGGCTACACCTTC.

This clonotype has only a few counts. V gene TRBV7-2 combines with J gene TRBJ2-5; D is unclear. The CDR3 runs 12 residues. V was shortened by 7 bases and J by 5 bases, with 11 bases between the two germline ends. The germline CDR1 and CDR2 sequences are SGHTA and FQGNSA. The CDR3 DNA reads TGTGCCAGCAAGGTCGCCGGGGAGACCCAGTACTTC. This translates into CASKVAGETQYF. The variable domain in full, completed from reference TRBV7-2 and TRBJ2-5, reads GAGVSQSPSNKVTEKGKDVELRCDPISGHTALYWYRQSLGQGLEFLIYFQGNSAPDKSGLPSDRFSAERTGGSVSTLTIQRTQQEDSAVYLCASKVAGETQYFGPGTRLLVL.

This clonotype was observed many times. V is TRBV7-6 and J is TRBJ2-7, with TRBD2 matching over 9 bases. Germline assignment: CDR1 SGHVS and CDR2 FNYEAQ. V dropped 5 bases and J dropped 2; count of bases not matched to a gene: 7. The CDR3 length is 15 residues. CDR3 sequence: CASSPGSGGTYEQYF. CDR3 DNA: TGTGCCAGCAGCCCCGGTAGCGGGGGTACCTACGAGCAGTACTTC. Looking up the rest from reference TRBV7-6 and TRBJ2-7 gives the full variable domain: GAGVSQSPRYKVTKRGQDVALRCDPISGHVSLYWYRQALGQGPEFLTYFNYEAQQDKSGLPNDRFSAERPEGSISTLTIQRTEQRDSAMYRCASSPGSGGTYEQYFGPGTRLTVT.

The genes are TRBV5-1 and TRBJ2-7; D may be TRBD2 (6 bases). Between the trimmed V and J ends, which lost 5 bases and 2 bases, there was a span of 11 bases. The CDR3 is 13 amino acids. CDR1 and CDR2 from the germline V gene are SGHRS and YFSETQ. CDR3 loop: CASRFSSAYEQYF. The CDR3 DNA is TGCGCCAGCAGGTTTTCTAGCGCCTACGAGCAGTACTTC.

The chain has TRBV9 and TRBJ1-4; TRBD1 aligns across 10 bases. The CDR3 consists of 15 residues. J gave up 5 bases and V 3 bases, and 4 bases lay outside the gene matches. CDR1 is SGDLS, CDR2 YYNGEE, per germline. The CDR3 nucleotides read TGTGCCAGCAGCGCCCAGACAGGGGGCAATGAAAAACTGTTTTTT. It specifies CASSAQTGGNEKLFF.

This clonotype was seen a few times. The rearrangement links TRBV18 to TRBJ2-7; TRBD2 aligns across 9 bases. J lost 1 base, V lost 5 bases, and 6 bases had no gene match. The CDR3 totals 15 residues. Germline V gives CDR1 KGHSH, CDR2 LQKENI. Here the CDR3 DNA reads TGTGCCAGCTCAGAAGGGGCGGGAGGGTCCTACGAGCAGTACTTC. It translates to CASSEGAGGSYEQYF.

Ten or more counts support this clonotype. V and J are TRBV5-1 and TRBJ2-1; D is ambiguous. Deletions cut 0 bases from V and 3 bases from J, with 10 bases between. The germline gives CDR1 SGHRS, CDR2 YFSETQ. The CDR3 covers 15 residues. CDR3 loop: CASSLGLSFYNEQFF. The CDR3 DNA sequence: TGCGCCAGCAGCTTGGGCTTGAGTTTCTACAATGAGCAGTTCTTC.

The table lists this clonotype with many counts. The rearrangement links TRBV29-1 to TRBJ2-3; the D gene is possibly TRBD2 (5 bases). Trimming took off 0 bases at V and 3 bases at J, with 16 bases between the two ends. The germline CDR1 and CDR2 sequences are SQVTM and ANQGSEA. The CDR3 consists of 16 residues. Here the CDR3 reads CSVEDRARGWTDTQYF. CDR3 bases: TGCAGCGTTGAAGACCGGGCCCGGGGTTGGACAGATACGCAGTATTTT.

This clonotype was seen a handful of times. V gene TRBV13 combines with J gene TRBJ2-7; 13 bases are a match to TRBD2. In germline, CDR1 is PRHDT, CDR2 FYEKMQ (reference sequence). Unmatched junction bases numbered 2, after V lost 8 bases and J lost 1 base. The CDR3 totals 14 residues. The CDR3 loop reads CASALAGGSYEQYF. The CDR3 nucleotides read TGTGCCAGCGCACTAGCGGGAGGGTCCTACGAGCAGTACTTC.